Described below is a single TCR beta chain sequence and its context. The source of the sample is a study of blood T cell repertoires in COVID-19. Study as a whole: Acute and convalescent COVID-19 samples came from the United States, Italy and Spain. PBMCs, B-cell-depleted T cells, or T cells provided the cDNA or gDNA that made up the material.

Authors' methods: Scientists estimated how many nucleated cells there were by amplifying reference gene primers. TCRdb's table, derived via immunoSEQ multiplex PCR, lists solely in-frame clones and lacks some. That table gives V, J and clone size, and the DNA gave D and trimming. This table has 95,000 to 120,000 clones, about 85% appearing once. V lost 8 bases and J 1 base, leaving 11 bases between the germline ends. The CDR3 consists of 13 residues. The germline CDR1 and CDR2 sequences are PRHDT and FYEKMQ (reference sequence). The rearrangement joins TRBV13 to TRBJ2-5; unclear D gene. The receptor comes from a human donor in a cohort sampled during active COVID-19. The sample was peripheral blood. The chain's CDR3 is CASRDASQETQYF. CDR3 bases: TGTGCCAGCCGAGACGCTAGCCAAGAGACCCAGTACTTC.